The rows below give T cell receptor beta chains drawn from one sample of a study of blood T cell repertoires in COVID-19. Profiling relied on immunoSEQ multiplex PCR, and the TCRdb table lists in-frame clones only, not all of them. The repertoire holds approximately 74,000 clones, with about 86% as singletons. Source material: peripheral blood. These receptor sequences come from a woman older than 75 with active or convalescent COVID-19. Both conserved end residues are part of each CDR3. The D gene is left open where the match is weak. Only part of the rows carry a size: once, few, many, or a class if the clone is expanded.

size,J,D,V,DNA,CDR3
once,TRBJ2-3,NA,TRBV28,TGTGCCAGCAGCCTCCTTGAGGGTCCGGGTGGTACGCAGTATTTT,CASSLLEGPGGTQYF
NA,TRBJ1-6,NA,TRBV5-6,TGTGCCAGCAGCCAAACAGGTGCCTATAATTCACCCCTCCACTTT,CASSQTGAYNSPLHF
NA,TRBJ2-7,NA,TRBV24-1,TGTGCCACCAGTGATTTGGGTCAGGGGCTCTCCGAGCAGTACTTC,CATSDLGQGLSEQYF
NA,TRBJ2-2,NA,TRBV5-6,TGTGCCAGCAGCTTCCTTGGGGCAGAGAACACCGGGGAGCTGTTTTTT,CASSFLGAENTGELFF
few,TRBJ1-3,TRBD1,TRBV3-1/TRBV3-2,TGTGCCAGCAGCCAATCCGGGACAGGGTTCACTCTCGGAAACACCATATATTTT,CASSQSGTGFTLGNTIYF
NA,TRBJ1-5,NA,TRBV5-1,TGCGCCAGCAGCTTGGAAGGGGCACGCAATCAGCCCCAGCATTTT,CASSLEGARNQPQHF
NA,TRBJ2-3,NA,TRBV19,TGTGCCAGTAGTCCACGACAACTCACAGATACGCAGTATTTT,CASSPRQLTDTQYF
NA,TRBJ1-2,TRBD1,TRBV27,TGTGCCAGCAGCTCACTGTGGTACACAGGGGCTAACTATGGCTACACCTTC,CASSSLWYTGANYGYTF
NA,TRBJ2-5,TRBD1,TRBV4-1,TGCGCCAGCAGCCAAGATGAAGAGGGGGCCTTTTTAGAGACCCAGTACTTC,CASSQDEEGAFLETQYF
NA,TRBJ2-7,TRBD2,TRBV6-5,TGTGCCAGCAGTCCCGAGGGACTAGCGGGCACCGAGCAGTACTTC,CASSPEGLAGTEQYF